The rows below give T cell receptor beta chains drawn from one sample of a study of human T cells and chemical hapten exposure. TCRdb analysed the RACE reads with MiXCR anew, one entry per CDR3 protein. The sample includes a few hundred thousand distinct CDR3 sequences, about 9% of them seen just once. The specimen was whole blood, collected in connection with sensitization to the hapten diphenylcyclopropenone (DPC). These receptors all come from a woman aged 35 to 49 with alopecia areata. Some clones in this sample may be carry-over from other donors' samples. The CDR3 runs from the conserved cysteine through the conserved F or W. The order of the fields is J gene, clone size, V gene, D gene, CDR3 protein, CDR3 DNA. D genes are given only for firm matches. Clone size, where shown, is once, few, many, or a class for clones that have expanded.

TRBJ2-7,few,TRBV6-5,-,CASSYSGEAYEQYF,TGTGCCAGCAGTTACTCGGGGGAGGCTTACGAGCAGTACTTC
TRBJ2-2,few,TRBV20-1,-,CSARGAGRNTGELFF,TGCAGTGCTCGAGGGGCGGGCAGGAACACCGGGGAGCTGTTTTTT
TRBJ2-7,-,TRBV7-2,-,CASSLGPDPYEQYF,TGTGCCAGCAGCCTAGGGCCGGACCCCTACGAGCAGTACTTC
TRBJ2-1,few,TRBV28,TRBD2,CASSFRGSSYNEQFF,TGTGCCAGCAGTTTTCGCGGGAGCTCCTACAATGAGCAGTTCTTC
TRBJ2-1,-,TRBV24-1,TRBD2,CATSDPKGTSHNEQFF,TGTGCCACCAGTGATCCTAAGGGGACTAGTCACAATGAGCAGTTCTTC
TRBJ1-5,few,TRBV29-1,TRBD1,CSVRGQGNQPQHF,TGCAGCGTTCGGGGACAGGGCAATCAGCCCCAGCATTTT
TRBJ2-5,-,TRBV2,-,CASSVVSNQETQYF,TGTGCCAGCAGTGTAGTCTCAAACCAAGAGACCCAGTACTTC
TRBJ2-1,many,TRBV12-3/TRBV12-4,TRBD2,CASSFSGLAFNEQFF,TGTGCCAGCAGTTTCTCGGGACTAGCTTTCAATGAGCAGTTCTTC
TRBJ2-3,few,TRBV20-1,TRBD2,CSAVKAGGSDTQYF,TGCAGTGCTGTAAAAGCGGGAGGGTCAGATACGCAGTATTTT
TRBJ2-5,-,TRBV7-3,TRBD1,CASSSQGTETQYF,TGTGCCAGCAGCTCACAGGGGACAGAGACCCAGTACTTC
TRBJ2-3,few,TRBV29-1,TRBD1,CSVATGNLNTQYF,TGCAGCGTCGCGACAGGGAATCTAAATACGCAGTATTTT
TRBJ2-1,many,TRBV4-1,TRBD2,CASSRAGVGNEQFF,TGCGCCAGCAGCCGAGCGGGAGTAGGCAATGAGCAGTTCTTC
TRBJ2-3,few,TRBV7-3,TRBD1,CASSPGQTSTDTQYF,TGTGCCAGCAGCCCGGGACAGACTAGCACAGATACGCAGTATTTT
TRBJ2-7,-,TRBV7-7,TRBD1,CASSLDRESYEQYF,TGTGCTAGCAGCCTGGACAGGGAGTCCTACGAGCAGTACTTC
TRBJ2-7,-,TRBV6-6,-,CASSYPSGSRYEQYF,TGTGCCAGCAGTTACCCGAGCGGCAGCCGATACGAGCAGTACTTC
TRBJ2-1,few,TRBV29-1,TRBD2,CSVGDGGLAGPYNEQFF,TGCAGCGTGGGGGACGGTGGACTAGCGGGCCCCTACAATGAGCAGTTCTTC
TRBJ1-1,few,TRBV28,-,CASSSPRGYTEAFF,TGTGCCAGCAGTTCCCCGAGGGGCTACACTGAAGCTTTCTTT
TRBJ1-3,-,TRBV20-1,TRBD1,CSARAGQGANTIYF,TGCAGTGCTAGAGCGGGACAGGGGGCCAACACCATATATTTT
TRBJ2-2,few,TRBV6-4,-,CASSTGEGQAETGELFF,TGTGCCAGCAGCACCGGGGAAGGGCAGGCGGAAACCGGGGAGCTGTTTTTT
TRBJ2-1,-,TRBV9,-,CASSVEALDSPYNEQFF,TGTGCCAGCAGCGTAGAGGCTTTGGACTCTCCCTACAATGAGCAGTTCTTC
TRBJ2-2,few,TRBV20-1,-,CSARSGANTGELFF,TGCAGTGCTAGATCCGGGGCCAACACCGGGGAGCTGTTTTTT
TRBJ2-4,few,TRBV7-2,TRBD1,CASSSQGSGDIQYF,TGTGCCAGCAGCTCACAGGGGTCTGGGGACATTCAGTACTTC
TRBJ1-5,few,TRBV6-2/TRBV6-3,-,CASSLHVNQPQHF,TGTGCCAGCAGTCTCCATGTCAATCAGCCCCAGCATTTT
TRBJ2-1,-,TRBV6-5,TRBD2,CASSYSELAGREQFF,TGTGCCAGCAGTTACTCGGAGCTAGCCGGGAGGGAGCAGTTCTTC
TRBJ1-5,many,TRBV25-1,-,CASRGQTNQPQHF,TGTGCCAGCCGAGGACAGACAAATCAGCCCCAGCATTTT
TRBJ2-3,many,TRBV4-2,-,CASSQEGWQGGHSRGDTQYF,TGTGCCAGCAGCCAAGAGGGGTGGCAGGGCGGGCACAGCAGGGGAGATACGCAGTATTTT
TRBJ2-1,few,TRBV5-5,-,CASSFMGSNEQFF,TGTGCCAGCAGCTTCATGGGGAGCAATGAGCAGTTCTTC
TRBJ2-7,-,TRBV27,TRBD1,CASSLSGQASEQYF,TGTGCCAGCAGTTTGTCCGGACAGGCTTCCGAGCAGTACTTC
TRBJ2-2,few,TRBV29-1,TRBD1,CSVIWDRGTGELFF,TGCAGCGTTATTTGGGACAGGGGAACCGGGGAGCTGTTTTTT
TRBJ2-7,many,TRBV12-3/TRBV12-4,TRBD2,CASRETGGGGEQYF,TGTGCCAGCCGGGAGACGGGAGGGGGAGGCGAGCAGTACTTC
TRBJ2-7,-,TRBV28,-,CASSLGLAVYEQYF,TGTGCCAGCAGTTTAGGGCTAGCAGTCTACGAGCAGTACTTC
TRBJ2-2,-,TRBV6-2/TRBV6-3,-,CASTPSGTANTGELFF,TGTGCCAGCACCCCCTCCGGGACTGCTAACACCGGGGAGCTGTTTTTT
TRBJ1-1,few,TRBV6-1,TRBD1,CASSEIVGQGAFF,TGTGCCAGCAGTGAAATCGTCGGACAGGGAGCTTTCTTT
TRBJ1-6,few,TRBV6-5,-,CASSYSRQQVGSPLHF,TGTGCCAGCAGTTACTCGAGGCAGCAGGTTGGATCACCCCTCCACTTT
TRBJ2-3,many,TRBV3-1,-,CASSQEGGDTQYF,TGTGCCAGCAGCCAAGAGGGGGGAGATACGCAGTATTTT
TRBJ2-2,-,TRBV2,TRBD1,CASSEQGVGTGELFF,TGTGCCAGCAGTGAACAGGGGGTCGGCACCGGGGAGCTGTTTTTT
TRBJ1-2,few,TRBV3-1,-,CASTRRGNLGGYTF,TGTGCCAGCACCCGAAGGGGCAATTTGGGCGGCTACACCTTC
TRBJ2-7,many,TRBV7-9,TRBD2,CASSLASGTSYEQYF,TGTGCCAGCAGCTTAGCTAGCGGGACTTCCTACGAGCAGTACTTC